This TCR beta chain was captured in a study of cytomegalovirus exposure and HLA in healthy donors. Comment on this clone: Its antigen is unidentified.

In the PCR, 60 Vbeta and 13 Jbeta primers were used. TCRdb's table, derived via immunoSEQ multiplex PCR, lists solely in-frame clones and lacks some. The sample consists of around 150,000 clones, 65% to 70% of them appearing once. Germline loops: CDR1 MGHRA, CDR2 YSYEKL. V lost 4 bases, J lost 5 bases, and 3 bases stayed unmatched. This CDR3 comprises 13 residues. Findings and limits, study-wide: The authors later found TCR association rates varying by HLA locus, with DRB1 most and HLA-C fewest. It was shown in a later analysis that HLA-associated TCR beta chains were more clonally expanded than other, equally common chains.

Sequencing was performed on PBMCs. The chain employs TRBV4-1 and TRBJ2-7; 9 positions agree with TRBD1. The sequence derives from a human donor in good health. The CDR3 loop reads CASSRTGDDEQYF. The CDR3 DNA reads TGCGCCAGCAGCCGGACAGGGGACGACGAGCAGTACTTC.